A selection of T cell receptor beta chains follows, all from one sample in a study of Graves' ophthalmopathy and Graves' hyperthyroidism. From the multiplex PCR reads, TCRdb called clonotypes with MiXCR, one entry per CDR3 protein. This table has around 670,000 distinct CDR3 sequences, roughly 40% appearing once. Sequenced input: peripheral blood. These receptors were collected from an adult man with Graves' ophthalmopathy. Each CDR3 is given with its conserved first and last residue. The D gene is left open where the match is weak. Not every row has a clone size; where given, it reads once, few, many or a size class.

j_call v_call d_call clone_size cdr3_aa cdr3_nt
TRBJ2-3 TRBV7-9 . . CAGSLVIRAADTQYF TGTGCCGGCAGCTTAGTCATCCGTGCCGCAGATACGCAGTATTTT
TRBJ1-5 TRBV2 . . CASSKGSGGGPQHF TGTGCCAGCAGTAAAGGGTCTGGCGGGGGGCCCCAGCATTTT
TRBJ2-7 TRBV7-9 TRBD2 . CASSYSGGIDEQYF TGTGCCAGCAGCTATTCGGGGGGTATTGACGAGCAGTACTTC
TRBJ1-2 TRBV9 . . CASSLGSAGLDYGYTF TGTGCCAGCAGCTTAGGAAGCGCGGGGTTAGACTATGGCTACACCTTC
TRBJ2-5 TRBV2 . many CASNAGGQETQYF TGTGCCAGCAACGCCGGCGGCCAAGAGACCCAGTACTTC
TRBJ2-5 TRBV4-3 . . CASSQDLRPKETQYF TGCGCCAGCAGCCAAGACTTAAGACCAAAAGAGACCCAGTACTTC
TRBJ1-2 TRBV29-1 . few CSVAEGRRYGYTF TGCAGCGTTGCGGAAGGGAGGAGATATGGCTACACCTTC
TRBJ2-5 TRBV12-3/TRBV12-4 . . CASSYLRWGGGAEQETQYF TGTGCCAGCAGTTACCTCAGATGGGGAGGGGGCGCCGAACAAGAGACCCAGTACTTC
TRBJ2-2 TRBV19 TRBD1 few CASSMNDRGGDTGELFF TGTGCCAGTAGTATGAATGACAGGGGCGGCGACACCGGGGAGCTGTTTTTT
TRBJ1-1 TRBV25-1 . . CASSAHGRTGAEAFF TGTGCCAGCAGTGCGCATGGACGAACGGGGGCTGAAGCTTTCTTT
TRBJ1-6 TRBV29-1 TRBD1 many CSVGMDRGGRSPLHF TGCAGCGTTGGAATGGACAGGGGAGGAAGGTCACCCCTCCACTTT
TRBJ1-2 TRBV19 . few CASSILGSHGHGYTF TGTGCCAGTAGTATTTTAGGCTCTCACGGCCACGGCTACACCTTC
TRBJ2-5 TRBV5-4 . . CASSTGLGQETQYF TGTGCCAGCAGCACCGGACTGGGTCAAGAGACCCAGTACTTC
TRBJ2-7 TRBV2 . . CASGLDAYEQYF TGTGCCAGCGGCCTTGATGCGTATGAGCAGTACTTC
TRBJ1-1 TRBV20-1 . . CSAASGAGGLNTEAFF TGCAGTGCCGCGTCGGGAGCGGGGGGCCTGAACACTGAAGCTTTCTTT
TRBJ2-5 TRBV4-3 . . CASSQDIGDQETQYF TGCGCCAGCAGCCAAGATATAGGGGATCAAGAGACCCAGTACTTC
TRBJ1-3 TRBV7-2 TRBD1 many CASSLKGRGLGNTIYF TGTGCCAGCAGCTTAAAGGGCAGGGGGCTAGGAAACACCATATATTTT
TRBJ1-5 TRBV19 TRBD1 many CASSRQGGQPQHF TGTGCCAGCAGTCGACAGGGGGGTCAGCCCCAGCATTTT
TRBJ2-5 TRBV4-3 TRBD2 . CASSRDGAGGPVETQYF TGCGCCAGCAGCCGAGATGGGGCGGGAGGGCCTGTGGAGACCCAGTACTTC
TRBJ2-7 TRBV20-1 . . CSAVPDSPYEQYF TGCAGTGCTGTACCGGACTCCCCCTACGAGCAGTACTTC
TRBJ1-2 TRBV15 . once CATSLGQLYGYTF TGTGCCACCAGCCTCGGGCAGCTCTATGGCTACACCTTC
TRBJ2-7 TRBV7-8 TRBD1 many CASTYATGDYEQYF TGTGCCAGCACTTATGCGACAGGGGACTACGAGCAGTACTTC
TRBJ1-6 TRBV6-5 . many CASTTNTGSGNSPLHF TGTGCCAGCACAACCAACACAGGGTCAGGAAATTCACCCCTCCACTTT
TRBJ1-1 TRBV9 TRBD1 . CASSQEFRGYMNTEAFF TGTGCCAGCAGCCAAGAATTCAGGGGGTACATGAACACTGAAGCTTTCTTT
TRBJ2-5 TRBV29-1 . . CSDFRGLQETQYF TGCAGCGATTTCCGGGGTCTCCAAGAGACCCAGTACTTC
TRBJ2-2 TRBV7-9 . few CASSRHEANTGELFF TGTGCCAGCAGCCGACATGAGGCGAACACCGGGGAGCTGTTTTTT
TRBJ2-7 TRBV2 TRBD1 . CASRGTGEELYEQYF TGTGCCAGCAGAGGGACAGGCGAGGAGTTGTACGAGCAGTACTTC
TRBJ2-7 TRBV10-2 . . CASSPRGGHSSYEQYF TGTGCCAGCTCACCACGCGGGGGACATTCATCCTACGAGCAGTACTTC
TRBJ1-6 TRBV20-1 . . CSGRSSYNSPLHF TGCAGTGGCAGGAGCTCCTATAATTCACCCCTCCACTTT
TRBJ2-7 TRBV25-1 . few CASSLRGNSYEQYF TGTGCCAGCAGTTTGCGCGGCAACTCCTACGAGCAGTACTTC
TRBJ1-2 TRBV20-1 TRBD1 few CSALQERQGRDYGYTF TGCAGTGCACTCCAGGAACGACAGGGAAGGGACTATGGCTACACCTTC
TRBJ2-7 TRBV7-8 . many CASSLARDGTYEQYF TGTGCCAGCAGCTTAGCGCGGGACGGGACCTACGAGCAGTACTTC
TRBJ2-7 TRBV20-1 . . CSASPRNEQYF TGCAGTGCCAGCCCTCGCAACGAGCAGTACTTC
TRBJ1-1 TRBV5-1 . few CASSLETGNTEAFF TGCGCCAGCAGCCTTGAAACAGGGAACACTGAAGCTTTCTTT
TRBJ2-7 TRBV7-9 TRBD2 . CASSYSGVEQYF TGTGCCAGCAGCTATAGCGGGGTTGAGCAGTACTTC
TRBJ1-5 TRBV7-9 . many CASSSLGQPQHF TGTGCCAGCAGCTCACTAGGACAGCCCCAGCATTTT
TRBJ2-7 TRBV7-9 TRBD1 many CASSLGQGMNDEQYF TGTGCCAGCAGCTTAGGACAGGGGATGAATGACGAGCAGTACTTC
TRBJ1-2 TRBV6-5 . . CASNPTTRANYGYTF TGTGCCAGCAATCCGACGACGCGGGCTAACTATGGCTACACCTTC
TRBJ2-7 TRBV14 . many CASSQAGGGEQYF TGTGCCAGCAGCCAAGCGGGTGGTGGCGAGCAGTACTTC
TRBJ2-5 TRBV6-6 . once CASSNPGETQYF TGTGCCAGCAGTAATCCCGGGGAGACCCAGTACTTC
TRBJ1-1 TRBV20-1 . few CSSSVGGNSEAFF TGCAGCTCCTCCGTCGGTGGGAACAGTGAAGCTTTCTTT
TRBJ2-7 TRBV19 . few CASSMGYSYEQYF TGTGCCAGTAGTATGGGATACTCCTACGAGCAGTACTTC
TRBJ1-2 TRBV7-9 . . CASSLGVRYGYTF TGTGCCAGCAGCTTAGGGGTCCGCTATGGCTACACCTTC
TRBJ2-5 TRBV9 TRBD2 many CASSLRGGIETQYF TGTGCCAGCAGCCTCCGGGGGGGGATCGAGACCCAGTACTTC
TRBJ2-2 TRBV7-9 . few CASSSRTTHTGELFF TGTGCCAGCAGCTCCCGGACTACCCACACCGGGGAGCTGTTTTTT
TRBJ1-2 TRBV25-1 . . CASSFGVILEYYGYTF TGTGCCAGCAGTTTCGGTGTAATCCTTGAATACTATGGCTACACCTTC
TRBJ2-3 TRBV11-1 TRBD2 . CASSLAKEPGGDTQYF TGTGCCAGCAGCTTAGCGAAGGAACCGGGGGGAGATACGCAGTATTTT
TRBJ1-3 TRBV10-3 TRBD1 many CAISQDRGRGNTIYF TGTGCCATCAGTCAGGACAGGGGGCGAGGAAACACCATATATTTT
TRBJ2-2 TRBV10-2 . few CASSESGGQTTNTGELFF TGCGCCAGCAGTGAAAGTGGGGGGCAGACCACGAACACCGGGGAGCTGTTTTTT